This TCR beta chain was captured in a study of T cell responses to AZD1222 COVID-19 vaccine. CDR3 length: 13 amino acids. Trimming removed 4 bases at V and 12 bases at J, with 16 bases between. The germline gives CDR1 SGHAT, CDR2 FQNNGV. Clones were read by immunoSEQ multiplex PCR, and TCRdb kept only the in-frame ones, dropping some. The table includes over 130,000 clones, more than 75% detected once. Timing groups of about 4 and about 12 weeks for second doses were pooled. The clonotype comes from an adult who received the AZD1222 COVID-19 vaccine. The specimen comprised peripheral blood, sampled 28 days after the second AZD1222 dose. V gene TRBV11-2 combines with J gene TRBJ2-4; D possibly corresponds to TRBD2 (6 bases). The CDR3 loop reads CASSWDMGGPQYF. CDR3 nucleotide sequence: TGTGCCAGCAGCTGGGATATGGGGGGTCCTCAGTACTTC.